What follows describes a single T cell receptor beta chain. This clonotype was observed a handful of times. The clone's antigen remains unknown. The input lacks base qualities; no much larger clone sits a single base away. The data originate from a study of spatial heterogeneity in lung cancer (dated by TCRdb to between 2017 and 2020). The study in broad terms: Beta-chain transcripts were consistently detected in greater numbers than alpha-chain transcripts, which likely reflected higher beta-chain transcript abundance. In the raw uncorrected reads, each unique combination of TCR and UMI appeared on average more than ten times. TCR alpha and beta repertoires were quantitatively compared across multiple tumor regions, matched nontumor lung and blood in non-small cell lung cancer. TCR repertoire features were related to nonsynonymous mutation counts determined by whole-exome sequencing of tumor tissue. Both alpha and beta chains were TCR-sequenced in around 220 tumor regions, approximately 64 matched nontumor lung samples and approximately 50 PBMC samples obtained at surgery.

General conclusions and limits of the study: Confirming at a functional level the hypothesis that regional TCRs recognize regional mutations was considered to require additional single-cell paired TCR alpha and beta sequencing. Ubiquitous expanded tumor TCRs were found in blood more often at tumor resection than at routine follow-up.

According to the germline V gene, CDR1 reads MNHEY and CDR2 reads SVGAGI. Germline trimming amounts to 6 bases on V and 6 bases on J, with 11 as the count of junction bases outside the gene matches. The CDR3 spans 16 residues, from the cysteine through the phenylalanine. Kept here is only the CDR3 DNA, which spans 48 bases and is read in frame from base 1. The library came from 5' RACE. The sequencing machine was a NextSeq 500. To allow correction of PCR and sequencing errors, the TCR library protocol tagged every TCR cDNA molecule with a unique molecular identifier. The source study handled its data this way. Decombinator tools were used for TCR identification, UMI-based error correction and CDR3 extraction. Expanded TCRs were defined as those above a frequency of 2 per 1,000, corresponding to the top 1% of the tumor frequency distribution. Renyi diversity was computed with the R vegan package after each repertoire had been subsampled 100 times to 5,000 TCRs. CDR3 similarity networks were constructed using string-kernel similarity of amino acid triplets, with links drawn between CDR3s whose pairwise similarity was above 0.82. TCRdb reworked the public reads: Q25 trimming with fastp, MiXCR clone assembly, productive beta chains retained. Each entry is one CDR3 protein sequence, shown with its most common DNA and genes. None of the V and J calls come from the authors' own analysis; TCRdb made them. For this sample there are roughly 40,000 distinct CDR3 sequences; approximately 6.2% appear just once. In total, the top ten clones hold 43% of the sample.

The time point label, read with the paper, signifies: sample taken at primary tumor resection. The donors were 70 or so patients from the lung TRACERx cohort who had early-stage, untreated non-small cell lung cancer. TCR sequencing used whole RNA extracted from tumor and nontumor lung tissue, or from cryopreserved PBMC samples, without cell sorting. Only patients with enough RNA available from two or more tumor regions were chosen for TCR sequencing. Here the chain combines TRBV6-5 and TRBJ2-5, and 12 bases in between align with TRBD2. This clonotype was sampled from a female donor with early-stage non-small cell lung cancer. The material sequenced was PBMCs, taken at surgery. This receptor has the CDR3 CASSQLAGGPEKTQYF. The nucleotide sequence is TGTGCCAGCAGCCAACTAGCGGGGGGCCCTGAAAAGACCCAGTACTTC.